Shown below are 18 T cell receptor beta chains from a single sample sequenced in a study of T-cell memory formation after mild COVID-19. TCRdb reanalysed the 5' RACE reads using MiXCR and keeps one entry per CDR3 protein. The repertoire holds around 60,000 distinct CDR3 sequences, with more than 8% as singletons. Sequenced input: PBMCs or a T cell subset sorted from them (not recorded which). Every receptor here comes from a man between 18 and 29 years old who had mild COVID-19 (a few samples of this study predate the infection). Cell type and time point are not known.

This clonotype showed up just a few times. This sequence joins TRBV15 and TRBJ2-2; D not certain. CDR1 LNHNV and CDR2 YYDKDF come from the germline V gene (reference sequence). Trimming stripped 3 bases from V and 0 bases from J, with 11 bases between. This CDR3 region has 16 residues. The CDR3 reads CATSRSLTANTGELFF. The CDR3, as DNA: TGTGCCACCAGCAGGTCCCTTACCGCGAACACCGGGGAGCTGTTTTTT. Supplemented by reference TRBV15 and TRBJ2-2, the full variable domain reads DAMVIQNPRYQVTQFGKPVTLSCSQTLNHNVMYWYQQKSSQAPKLLFHYYDKDFNNEADTPDNFQSRRPNTSFCFLDIRSPGLGDTAMYLCATSRSLTANTGELFFGEGSRLTVL.

This clonotype was seen at least ten times. The chain couples TRBV29-1 to TRBJ1-6, with D perhaps matching TRBD1 (6 bases). CDR1 is SQVTM, CDR2 ANQGSEA, per germline. The CDR3 is 13 amino acids. The germline V and J ends were trimmed by 2 bases and 6 bases, with 8 bases remaining between them. CDR3 region: CSVELDSNSPLHF. CDR3 DNA sequence: TGCAGCGTTGAATTGGACAGTAATTCACCCCTCCACTTT.

This clonotype showed up many times. The chain links TRBV11-3 to TRBJ2-5, with D possibly TRBD1 on 5 matching bases. The CDR3 consists of 14 residues. In germline, CDR1 is SGHNT, CDR2 YENEEA. Deletions cut 2 bases from V and 5 bases from J, with 12 bases between. Here the CDR3 DNA reads TGTGCCAGCAGCTTACCCCAGGGTGTTGAGACCCAGTACTTC. Translating it yields CASSLPQGVETQYF. Complete variable domain (other parts from reference TRBV11-3 and TRBJ2-5): EAGVVQSPRYKIIEKKQPVAFWCNPISGHNTLYWYLQNLGQGPELLIRYENEEAVDDSQLPKDRFSAERLKGVDSTLKIQPAELGDSAVYLCASSLPQGVETQYFGPGTRLLVL.

The rearrangement links TRBV27 to TRBJ2-7; tentative D call: TRBD1 (7 bases). Germline CDR1 and CDR2: MNHEY and SMNVEV (reference sequence). V dropped 5 bases and J dropped 11 bases, with 19 bases sitting between them. This CDR3 comprises 13 residues. The CDR3, as DNA: TGTGCCAGCAGTGGGTCAGGGGGGACCTCCGAGTACTTC. It specifies CASSGSGGTSEYF.

A few counts support this clonotype. The chain recombines TRBV20-1 with TRBJ2-3; D perhaps matches TRBD2 (6 bases). This CDR3 comprises 15 residues. Trimming left V 6 bases short and J 1 base short, with 17 bases between. Germline CDR1 is DFQATT and CDR2 is SNEGSKA (reference sequence). CDR3 sequence: CSAEGDSGRTDTQYF. DNA of the CDR3: TGCAGTGCAGAGGGAGATAGCGGACGCACAGATACGCAGTATTTT.

The V gene is TRBV5-5, the J gene TRBJ2-3; 12 bases align to TRBD2. Per germline, CDR1 SGHKS and CDR2 YYEKEE (reference sequence). The CDR3 covers 17 residues. V lost 4 bases to trimming and J lost 1 base; unmatched junction nucleotides: 7. The CDR3 nucleotides are TGTGCCAGCAGCCCGGCGCGGACTAGCGGGGGCACAGATACGCAGTATTTT. Residues: CASSPARTSGGTDTQYF.

This clonotype is labeled medium-sized (0.01 to 0.1%). The V gene is TRBV5-1, the J gene TRBJ2-1, with D uncertain. The CDR3 totals 11 residues. Trimming removed 0 bases at V and 10 bases at J, with 5 bases between. The germline gives CDR1 SGHRS, CDR2 YFSETQ. The CDR3 region has the DNA TGCGCCAGCAGCTTGGAACAGGAGCAGTTCTTC. It is translated as CASSLEQEQFF. Full variable domain (outside the CDR3, taken from reference TRBV5-1 and TRBJ2-1): KAGVTQTPRYLIKTRGQQVTLSCSPISGHRSVSWYQQTPGQGLQFLFEYFSETQRNKGNFPGRFSGRQFSNSRSEMNVSTLELGDSALYLCASSLEQEQFFGPGTRLTVL.

There are a few counts of this clonotype. DNA for the CDR3: TGTGCCAGCAGCTGGGACAGGGCTAATCAGCCCCAGCATTTT. Translation gives CASSWDRANQPQHF. The chain employs TRBV7-8 and TRBJ1-5; 9 bases match TRBD1. The germline gives CDR1 SGHVS, CDR2 FQNEAQ. J was trimmed by 4 bases and V by 4 bases; bases with no gene match: 2. The CDR3 loop spans 14 amino acids.

This clonotype was recorded many times. V and J are TRBV11-2 and TRBJ2-5; perhaps TRBD2 as D (5 bases). Trimming took 5 bases from V and 9 from J, leaving 25 bases between them. The CDR3 is 16 residues long. CDR1 and CDR2 (germline): SGHAT, FQNNGV. Here the CDR3 reads CASSGSSRRTTASQYF. CDR3 nucleotides: TGTGCCAGCAGCGGTAGTAGTAGGAGGACCACCGCGTCCCAGTACTTC.

The chain uses TRBV7-6 and TRBJ2-3; D unclear. Trimming left V 5 bases short and J 4 bases short, with 13 bases between. This CDR3 contains 14 residues. Germline V gene lookup returns CDR1 SGHVS and CDR2 FNYEAQ. The CDR3 bases are TGTGCCAGCAGCCACTCTCGACTGGCAGATACGCAGTATTTT. Translating gives CASSHSRLADTQYF.

This clonotype was picked up a small number of times. The CDR3 coding sequence is TGTGCCAGCAGCCAAGCAGGGACCGGGCTGTTTTTT. Translation gives CASSQAGTGLFF. The chain joins TRBV7-2 to TRBJ2-2; D may match TRBD1 or TRBD2 (5 bases each). This CDR3 is built from 12 residues. Trimming stripped 5 bases from V and 13 bases from J, with 14 bases between. CDR1 and CDR2 from the germline V gene are SGHTA and FQGNSA.

This clonotype was detected a few times. The rearrangement uses TRBV7-2 and TRBJ2-5; 8 bases match TRBD1. From germline, CDR1 is SGHTA and CDR2 FQGNSA. This CDR3 is 16 amino acids long. Unmatched junction bases numbered 13, after V lost 5 bases and J lost 5 bases. CDR3 bases: TGTGCCAGCAGCCCATCAGGACAGGGATCATGGGAGACCCAGTACTTC. Protein sequence: CASSPSGQGSWETQYF.

The V gene is TRBV5-1, the J gene TRBJ2-5, with 7 bases that match TRBD2. Germline lookup yields CDR1 SGHRS and CDR2 YFSETQ. J lost 7 bases, V lost 0 bases, and 12 bases had no gene match. CDR3 length: 16 residues. The CDR3 sequence is CASSLEVAGLHGTQYF. CDR3 in DNA: TGCGCCAGCAGCTTGGAAGTAGCGGGTCTCCACGGGACCCAGTACTTC. The complete variable domain, with remaining parts taken from reference TRBV5-1 and TRBJ2-5, reads KAGVTQTPRYLIKTRGQQVTLSCSPISGHRSVSWYQQTPGQGLQFLFEYFSETQRNKGNFPGRFSGRQFSNSRSEMNVSTLELGDSALYLCASSLEVAGLHGTQYFGPGTRLLVL.

The table lists this clonotype with a few counts. The J gene is TRBJ1-1, the V gene TRBV7-9; 7 nucleotides agree with TRBD1. This CDR3 region has 15 residues. In germline, CDR1 is SEHNR, CDR2 FQNEAQ (reference sequence). V was clipped by 1 base and J by 1 base; unmatched bases: 3. CDR3 sequence: CASSLEGARNTEAFF. The DNA of the CDR3 is TGTGCCAGCAGCTTAGAGGGGGCGAGGAACACTGAAGCTTTCTTT.

This clonotype was counted many times. The chain links TRBV3-1 to TRBJ1-6; perhaps TRBD1 as D (5 bases). Between the trimmed V and J ends, which lost 6 bases and 7 bases, there was a span of 16 bases. Germline-derived CDR1 and CDR2 are LGHDT and YNNKEL (reference sequence). This CDR3 contains 15 residues. Here the CDR3 DNA reads TGTGCCAGCAGTCCACCAGCGGGGACGAATTCACCCCTCCACTTT. Translating it yields CASSPPAGTNSPLHF.

The rearrangement uses TRBV20-1 and TRBJ1-4; 7 bases are a match to TRBD1. Germline values: CDR1 DFQATT, CDR2 SNEGSKA (reference sequence). J lost 5 bases, V lost 0 bases, and 6 bases had no gene match. The CDR3 extends over 15 amino acids. The CDR3 DNA is TGCAGTGCTAGAGATCACAGGGGAAAAAATGAAAAACTGTTTTTT. It is translated as CSARDHRGKNEKLFF.

This clonotype was counted only a few times. This chain joins TRBV5-1 and TRBJ1-2, with 9 bases fitting TRBD1. Germline CDR1 reads SGHRS; CDR2 reads YFSETQ. The ends lost 4 bases at V and 8 bases at J; junction bases unmatched: 12. The CDR3 totals 15 residues. The CDR3: CASSAPGQGWQGYTF. The CDR3 DNA reads TGCGCCAGCAGCGCACCGGGACAGGGATGGCAAGGCTACACCTTC.

The sample holds many counts of this clonotype. This chain joins TRBV12-5 and TRBJ2-3; weak D call: TRBD1 (6 bases). CDR3 length equals 16 residues. Trimming stripped 5 bases from V and 2 bases from J, with 17 bases between. Per germline, CDR1 LGHNT and CDR2 FRNRAP. The CDR3 sequence: CASGPLFAGATDTQYF. The CDR3 DNA follows: TGTGCTAGTGGTCCCCTATTTGCAGGGGCCACAGATACGCAGTATTTT.